This entry concerns a single TCR beta chain. This CDR3 region has 13 residues. Trimming shortened V by 3 bases and J by 5 bases, and 10 bases separated the two germline ends. Germline CDR1 and CDR2: MNHEY and SVGAGI. Authors' data handling: How many nucleated cells were present was estimated from reference gene primer amplification. Sequencing was performed with immunoSEQ multiplex PCR; in TCRdb, only in-frame clones are kept and a portion is missing. The D gene and trimming were derived from the DNA, and the V and J assignments and clone size from that table. This repertoire shows fewer than 65,000 clones, 75% to 90% found once; its top ten account for over 15%. The data are from a study of blood T cell repertoires in COVID-19.

Sequencing was done on a sample of peripheral blood. This sequence originates from an older woman with COVID-19, enrolled during active disease. V is TRBV6-5 and J is TRBJ1-1; D is unresolved. CDR3 coding DNA: TGTGCCAGCAGTTATCGGGGAAGGACTGAAGCTTTCTTT. Its protein is CASSYRGRTEAFF.